Listed below are T cell receptor beta chains from one sample, sequenced in a study of blood T cell repertoires in COVID-19. Sequencing was performed with immunoSEQ multiplex PCR; in TCRdb, only in-frame clones are kept and a portion is missing. The sample lists under 150,000 clones; 80% to 90% were seen once. Sequencing was carried out using peripheral blood. These receptors all come from a woman in her sixties with active COVID-19. The CDR3 runs from the conserved cysteine through the conserved F or W. Each record gives: V gene, J gene, clone size, D gene, CDR3 protein, CDR3 DNA. A D gene is named only where the DNA matches it firmly. Rows give clone size only sometimes, using once, few, many, or a class for an expanded clone.

TRBV21-1	TRBJ1-1	NA	NA	CASSPGGLRTNTEAFF	TGTGCCAGCAGCCCAGGGGGGTTGAGGACGAACACTGAAGCTTTCTTT
TRBV29-1	TRBJ2-1	NA	TRBD2	CSVSVRGRTNEQFF	TGCAGCGTTTCCGTGCGGGGGAGAACTAATGAGCAGTTCTTC
TRBV27	TRBJ2-1	NA	NA	CASGRGYNEQFF	TGTGCCAGCGGGAGGGGGTACAATGAGCAGTTCTTC
TRBV10-3	TRBJ1-1	NA	NA	CAISARTNTEAFF	TGTGCCATCTCCGCCAGAACGAACACTGAAGCTTTCTTT
TRBV6-2/TRBV6-3	TRBJ2-1	NA	TRBD2	CASSLTSGAYNEQFF	TGTGCCAGCAGCCTAACTAGCGGCGCCTACAATGAGCAGTTCTTC
TRBV4-2	TRBJ2-7	NA	NA	CASSQEETGSYEQYF	TGTGCCAGCAGCCAAGAGGAGACAGGCAGCTACGAGCAGTACTTC
TRBV24-1	TRBJ2-5	NA	TRBD2	CATSDPSGRETQYF	TGTGCCACCAGTGATCCGAGCGGGAGAGAGACCCAGTACTTC
TRBV12-3/TRBV12-4	TRBJ1-2	NA	NA	CASTLVEGGYTF	TGTGCCAGCACCCTAGTCGAGGGTGGCTACACCTTC
TRBV12-3/TRBV12-4	TRBJ1-2	NA	NA	CASSLSFYGYTF	TGTGCCAGCAGCCTTAGCTTCTATGGCTACACCTTC
TRBV9	TRBJ2-1	NA	NA	CASSVIGSSYNEQFF	TGTGCCAGCAGCGTAATCGGGAGCTCCTACAATGAGCAGTTCTTC
TRBV24-1	TRBJ2-5	few	NA	CATSAGRETQYF	TGTGCCACCAGTGCGGGGAGAGAGACCCAGTACTTC
TRBV7-2	TRBJ2-7	NA	TRBD1	CASSLGGTAVLEQYF	TGTGCCAGCAGCTTAGGTGGGACAGCAGTCCTCGAGCAGTACTTC
TRBV12-3/TRBV12-4	TRBJ1-2	NA	NA	CASSSYREFTF	TGTGCCAGCAGTTCATACAGGGAGTTCACCTTC
TRBV24-1	TRBJ1-2	NA	TRBD1	CATSGGTHYGYTF	TGTGCCACATCAGGGGGGACTCACTATGGCTACACCTTC
TRBV7-9	TRBJ2-7	once	TRBD1	CASSSPGQGVEQYF	TGTGCCAGCAGCTCACCGGGACAGGGAGTCGAGCAGTACTTC
TRBV15	TRBJ2-3	NA	TRBD2	CATSREPSGRGQDTQYF	TGTGCCACCAGCAGAGAACCTAGCGGGAGGGGACAGGATACGCAGTATTTT
TRBV10-3	TRBJ1-4	NA	NA	CAISETGATNEKLFF	TGTGCCATCAGTGAGACAGGCGCAACTAATGAAAAACTGTTTTTT
TRBV6-2/TRBV6-3	TRBJ1-5	few	TRBD1	CASSSETGGGQPQHF	TGTGCCAGCAGTTCCGAAACAGGGGGCGGACAGCCCCAGCATTTT
TRBV14	TRBJ1-4	NA	TRBD1	CASSQGTGRTNEKLFF	TGTGCCAGCAGCCAAGGGACAGGGAGGACTAATGAAAAACTGTTTTTT
TRBV29-1	TRBJ2-1	NA	TRBD2	CSVASGTSKSEQFF	TGCAGCGTTGCCTCCGGGACTAGCAAGTCCGAGCAGTTCTTC
TRBV29-1	TRBJ2-3	NA	NA	CSVLGGGMGTDTQYF	TGCAGCGTTTTAGGGGGCGGGATGGGCACAGATACGCAGTATTTT
TRBV20-1	TRBJ2-7	NA	TRBD2	CSASDGVSGGYEQYF	TGCAGTGCTAGTGACGGGGTGTCGGGGGGCTACGAGCAGTACTTC
TRBV9	TRBJ1-3	NA	TRBD1	CASSVTGRDSKTIYF	TGTGCCAGCAGCGTGACTGGCCGGGACAGTAAGACCATATATTTT
TRBV2	TRBJ2-1	NA	TRBD2	CASSEWLAGVRSYNEQFF	TGTGCCAGCAGTGAGTGGCTAGCGGGAGTTCGTTCCTACAATGAGCAGTTCTTC
TRBV28	TRBJ2-7	NA	NA	CASSYRAEQYF	TGTGCCAGCAGTTACAGGGCCGAGCAGTACTTC
TRBV24-1	TRBJ2-1	NA	TRBD1	CATLDRGLNEQFF	TGTGCCACCCTAGACAGGGGGCTAAATGAGCAGTTCTTC
TRBV5-6	TRBJ2-5	once	TRBD1	CASSSGQLQETQYF	TGTGCCAGCAGTTCGGGACAGCTACAAGAGACCCAGTACTTC
TRBV25-1	TRBJ2-7	NA	NA	CASSDPHGFREQYF	TGTGCCAGCAGTGACCCCCACGGGTTTAGGGAGCAGTACTTC
TRBV19	TRBJ2-1	once	TRBD2	CASSMGGIPYNEQFF	TGTGCCAGTAGTATGGGAGGGATCCCTTACAATGAGCAGTTCTTC
TRBV5-4	TRBJ2-4	NA	NA	CASSLVENIQYF	TGTGCCAGCAGCTTAGTAGAAAACATTCAGTACTTC
TRBV2	TRBJ1-6	NA	TRBD1	CAPQQKDRFNSPLHF	TGTGCCCCACAGCAGAAGGACAGGTTTAATTCACCCCTCCACTTT
TRBV5-4	TRBJ2-7	NA	TRBD2	CASSHGSGRASSLYEQYF	TGTGCCAGCAGCCATGGCAGCGGGAGGGCCTCTTCTCTCTACGAGCAGTACTTC
TRBV7-2	TRBJ1-2	NA	NA	CASSLFEVLYGYTF	TGTGCCAGCAGCTTATTCGAGGTCCTCTATGGCTACACCTTC
TRBV7-8	TRBJ2-5	NA	NA	CASSRGSIYGQETQYF	TGTGCCAGCAGCCGGGGGAGTATATACGGGCAAGAGACCCAGTACTTC
TRBV5-3	TRBJ1-1	NA	TRBD1	CARRQVPGQGENTEAFF	TGTGCCAGAAGGCAAGTCCCGGGACAGGGGGAAAACACTGAAGCTTTCTTT
TRBV28	TRBJ2-5	NA	NA	CASSSTVETQYF	TGTGCCAGCAGTTCGACAGTGGAGACCCAGTACTTC
TRBV5-4	TRBJ2-7	NA	TRBD2	CASSLGLADYEQYF	TGTGCCAGCAGCTTGGGACTAGCGGATTACGAGCAGTACTTC
TRBV21-1	TRBJ2-7	NA	NA	CASSRGRKLREQYF	TGTGCCAGCAGCAGGGGCAGAAAGCTACGAGAGCAGTACTTC